This paragraph reports one T cell receptor (beta chain). The record originates from a study of blood T cell repertoires in COVID-19. About the study: COVID-19 samples, acute and convalescent, were from the United States, Italy and Spain.

Study processing details: Reference gene primer amplification yielded estimated nucleated cell counts. Libraries were prepared by immunoSEQ multiplex PCR; TCRdb keeps only in-frame clonotypes and omits some of them. V and J calls and clone size are given by that table; D and trimming were obtained from the DNA. The data hold around 260,000 clones, with approximately 85% observed a single time. CDR3 length: 16 amino acids. CDR1 SGHAT and CDR2 FQNNGV come from the germline V gene. V was pared by 0 bases and J by 4 bases, with 15 bases between. The chain combines TRBV11-2 with TRBJ1-1; D call uncertain. This sequence was found in a human donor with COVID-19, enrolled during active disease. The donor label of this sample is uncertain. What was sequenced was peripheral blood. CDR3 sequence (DNA): TGTGCCAGCAGCTTAGATATCACCCCCCCGGGCACTGAAGCTTTCTTT. This gives the protein CASSLDITPPGTEAFF.